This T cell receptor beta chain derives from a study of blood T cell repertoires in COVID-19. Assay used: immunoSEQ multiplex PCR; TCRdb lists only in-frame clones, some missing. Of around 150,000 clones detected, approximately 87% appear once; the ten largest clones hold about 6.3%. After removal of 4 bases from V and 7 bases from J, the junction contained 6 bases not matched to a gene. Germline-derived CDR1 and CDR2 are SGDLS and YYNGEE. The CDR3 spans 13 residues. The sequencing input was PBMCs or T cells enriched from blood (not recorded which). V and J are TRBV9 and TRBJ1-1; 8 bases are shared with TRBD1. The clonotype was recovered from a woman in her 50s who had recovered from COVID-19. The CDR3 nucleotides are TGTGCCAGCAGCCCATATACAGGGGGTGAAGCTTTCTTT. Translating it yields CASSPYTGGEAFF.